The clone carrying this T cell receptor beta chain was found many times. This entry is derived from a study of human T cells and chemical hapten exposure. Across the study: For sensitization, 2% DPC was applied to an approximately 2 cm by approximately 2 cm patch of upper inner arm skin.

The CDR3 runs to 13 residues. V was cut by 1 base and J by 9 bases, with 10 bases left in between. Indicated time point: patch test 2, 6 weeks after DPC sensitization. Treatment denoted: therapeutic diphenylcyclopropenone sensitization with weekly scalp DPC. Via MiXCR, TCRdb re-called the RACE reads, giving one row per CDR3 protein. The sample lists 35,000 to 45,000 distinct CDR3 sequences, around 10% occurring once. The rearrangement uses TRBV12-3 or TRBV12-4 and TRBJ2-1, with D perhaps matching TRBD1 or TRBD2 (5 bases each). Sequenced here: whole blood, sampled in connection with sensitization to the hapten diphenylcyclopropenone (DPC). The receptor comes from a woman in her 40s with alopecia areata. Some clones in this sample may be carry-over from other donors' samples. CDR3 region: CASSLGGTTEQFF. CDR3 DNA sequence: TGTGCCAGCAGTTTAGGAGGGACCACTGAGCAGTTCTTC.